This TCR beta chain emerged from a study of blood T cell repertoires in COVID-19. Study background: Donors in the United States, Italy and Spain gave samples during acute or convalescent COVID-19. The cDNA or gDNA used as material had been derived from T cells, B-cell-depleted T cells, or PBMCs.

Data came from immunoSEQ multiplex PCR; TCRdb stores just in-frame clones and leaves some out. The data show around 310,000 clones, with about 90% seen just once and less than 6.5% held by the top ten. Participants were placed into cohorts based on the clinical history they reported. CDR3 length equals 17 residues. Trimming took 5 bases from V and 0 from J; bases not matched to a gene: 10. Germline V gene sequence: CDR1 SGHVS, CDR2 FQNEAQ. The receptor comes from a man aged 30 to 45 who had recovered from COVID-19. The V gene is TRBV7-8, the J gene TRBJ1-2, with 9 nucleotides matching TRBD1. The sequencing input was PBMCs or T cells enriched from blood (not recorded which). This CDR3 is CASSLGQGSEANYGYTF. The CDR3 DNA reads TGTGCCAGCAGCCTAGGACAGGGGAGTGAAGCTAACTATGGCTACACCTTC.